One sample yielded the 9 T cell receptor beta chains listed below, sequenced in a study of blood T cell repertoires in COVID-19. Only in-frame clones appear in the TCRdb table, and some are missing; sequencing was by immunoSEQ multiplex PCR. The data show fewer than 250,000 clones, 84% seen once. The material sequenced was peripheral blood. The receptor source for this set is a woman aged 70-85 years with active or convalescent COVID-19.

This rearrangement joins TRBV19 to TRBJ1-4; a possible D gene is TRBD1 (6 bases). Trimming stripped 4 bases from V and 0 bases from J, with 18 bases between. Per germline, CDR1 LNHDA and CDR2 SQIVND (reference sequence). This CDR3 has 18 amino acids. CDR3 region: CASSSHRVILTTNEKLFF. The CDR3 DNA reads TGTGCCAGTAGTAGCCACAGGGTCATCCTAACAACTAATGAAAAACTGTTTTTT.

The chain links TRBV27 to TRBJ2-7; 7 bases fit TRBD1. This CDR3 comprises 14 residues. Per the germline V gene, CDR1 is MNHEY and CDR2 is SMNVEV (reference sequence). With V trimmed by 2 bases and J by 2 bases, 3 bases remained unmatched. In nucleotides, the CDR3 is TGTGCCAGCAGTTTAGGGCAGGGGGCCTACGAGCAGTACTTC. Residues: CASSLGQGAYEQYF.

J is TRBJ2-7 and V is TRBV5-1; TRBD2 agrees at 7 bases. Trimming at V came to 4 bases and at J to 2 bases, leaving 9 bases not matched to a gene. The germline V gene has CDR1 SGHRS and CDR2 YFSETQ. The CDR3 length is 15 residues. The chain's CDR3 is CASSLEAGTTYEQYF. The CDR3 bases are TGCGCCAGCAGCCTCGAAGCGGGAACTACCTACGAGCAGTACTTC. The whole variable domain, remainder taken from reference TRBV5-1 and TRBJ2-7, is KAGVTQTPRYLIKTRGQQVTLSCSPISGHRSVSWYQQTPGQGLQFLFEYFSETQRNKGNFPGRFSGRQFSNSRSEMNVSTLELGDSALYLCASSLEAGTTYEQYFGPGTRLTVT.

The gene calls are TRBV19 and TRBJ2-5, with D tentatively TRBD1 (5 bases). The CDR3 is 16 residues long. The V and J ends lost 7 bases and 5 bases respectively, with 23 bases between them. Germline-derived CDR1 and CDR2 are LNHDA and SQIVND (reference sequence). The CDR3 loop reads CASMRSWGFGRETQYF. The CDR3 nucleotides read TGTGCCAGTATGAGGTCATGGGGCTTTGGAAGGGAGACCCAGTACTTC.

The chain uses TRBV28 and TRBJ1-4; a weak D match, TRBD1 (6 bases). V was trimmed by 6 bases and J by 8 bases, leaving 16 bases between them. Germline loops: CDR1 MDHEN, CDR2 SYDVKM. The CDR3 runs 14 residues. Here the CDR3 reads CASSRGGMEEKLFF. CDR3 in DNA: TGTGCCAGCAGCAGAGGGGGAATGGAGGAAAAACTGTTTTTT.

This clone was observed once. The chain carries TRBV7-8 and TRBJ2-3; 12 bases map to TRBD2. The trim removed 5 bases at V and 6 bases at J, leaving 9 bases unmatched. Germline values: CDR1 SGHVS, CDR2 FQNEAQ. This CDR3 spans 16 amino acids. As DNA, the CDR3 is TGTGCCAGCAGCCTAGGACTAGCGGGACTGAGGGATACGCAGTATTTT. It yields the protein CASSLGLAGLRDTQYF.

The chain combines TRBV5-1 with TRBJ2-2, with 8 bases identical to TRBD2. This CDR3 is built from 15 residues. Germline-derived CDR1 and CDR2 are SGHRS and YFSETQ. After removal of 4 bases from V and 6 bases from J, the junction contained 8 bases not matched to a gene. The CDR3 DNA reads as TGCGCCAGCAGCGTTAGCGGGATGGGGGCCGGGGAGCTGTTTTTT. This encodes CASSVSGMGAGELFF.

CDR3 sequence: CASSFDRIKLFF. The CDR3 nucleotides read TGTGCCAGCAGCTTCGACAGGATTAAACTGTTTTTT. The chain has TRBV6-5 and TRBJ1-4; the D gene is possibly TRBD1 (6 bases). This CDR3 spans 12 amino acids. Germline V gene lookup returns CDR1 MNHEY and CDR2 SVGAGI. The V and J ends lost 6 bases and 11 bases respectively, with 13 bases between them.

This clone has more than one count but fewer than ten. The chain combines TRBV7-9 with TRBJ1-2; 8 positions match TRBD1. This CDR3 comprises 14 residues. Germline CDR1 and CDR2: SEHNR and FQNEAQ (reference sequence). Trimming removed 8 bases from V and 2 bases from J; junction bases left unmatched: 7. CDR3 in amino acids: CASSTGVENYGYTF. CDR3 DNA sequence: TGTGCCAGCTCGACAGGGGTAGAGAACTATGGCTACACCTTC.